This TCR beta chain was profiled in a study of blood T cell repertoires in COVID-19. Germline V gene lookup returns CDR1 SGHNT and CDR2 YYREEE (reference sequence). The CDR3 loop spans 14 amino acids. Between the trimmed V and J ends, which lost 4 bases and 1 base, there was a span of 11 bases. This clone has just one count. In the original workflow: Using reference gene primer amplification, nucleated cell counts were estimated. Sequencing used immunoSEQ multiplex PCR; TCRdb keeps in-frame clones, though not all of them. V and J calls and clone size are given by that table; D and trimming were obtained from the DNA. Of around 460,000 clones detected, 85% to 90% appear once; the ten largest clones hold 0.8% to 0.85%.

This TCR was recovered from a man younger than 30 with COVID-19, enrolled during active disease. The sequencing input was peripheral blood. The V and J genes are TRBV5-4 and TRBJ2-5; D call uncertain. The CDR3 DNA is TGTGCCAGCAGCCATGGCCGCACCCAAGAGACCCAGTACTTC. Residues: CASSHGRTQETQYF. The full variable domain, completed using reference TRBV5-4 and TRBJ2-5, is ETGVTQSPTHLIKTRGQQVTLRCSSQSGHNTVSWYQQALGQGPQFIFQYYREEENGRGNFPPRFSGLQFPNYSSELNVNALELDDSALYLCASSHGRTQETQYFGPGTRLLVL.